These 31 T cell receptor beta chains came from one sample sequenced in a study of blood T cell repertoires in COVID-19. Clones were sequenced by immunoSEQ multiplex PCR, and TCRdb holds only the in-frame ones, with some missing. The top ten clones hold 4% to 4.5% of a sample with 98,000 or so clones, about four fifths of them seen once. The sample taken for sequencing was peripheral blood. The receptors shown here come from a woman in her 70s with acute or convalescent COVID-19.

This clone was counted a few times. This chain connects TRBV2 to TRBJ1-2; 7 nucleotides agree with TRBD1. The CDR3 has 13 amino acids. CDR1 SNHLY and CDR2 FYNNEI come from the germline V gene. The V gene end was trimmed by 1 base and the J gene end by 8 bases; junction bases not matched to a gene: 4. As DNA, the CDR3 is TGTGCCAGCAGTGAAGGGTGGGGACAGGGCTACACCTTC. Translation gives CASSEGWGQGYTF.

The chain combines TRBV5-8 with TRBJ2-3; D is unclear. The CDR3 sequence is 14 residues long. CDR1 and CDR2 from the germline V gene are SGHTS and YDEGEE. Trimming stripped 0 bases from V and 4 bases from J, with 9 bases between. For the CDR3, the DNA is TGTGCCAGCAGCTTGGGGCAGGTCGCAGATACGCAGTATTTT. It translates to CASSLGQVADTQYF.

The J gene is TRBJ1-3, the V gene TRBV18, with D perhaps matching TRBD1 (5 bases). CDR3 length equals 14 residues. V dropped 8 bases and J dropped 4 bases, with 15 bases sitting between them. CDR1 and CDR2 from the germline V gene are KGHSH and LQKENI. CDR3 sequence (DNA): TGTGCCAGCCACAGCACAGGTTCGGGAAACACCATATATTTT. This gives the protein CASHSTGSGNTIYF.

The chain has TRBV21-1 and TRBJ2-7; no check of the table's D call, TRBD2, against the DNA was made. TRBV21-1 is a pseudogene segment. The CDR3 is 19 amino acids. The CDR3 nucleotides are TGTGCCAGCAGCCCCCTGGGAGCAGCGGGGGGGGGATCTGCTTACGAGCAGTACGTC. This translates into CASSPLGAAGGGSAYEQYV.

V usage is TRBV2 and J usage is TRBJ2-7; D ambiguous. V lost 6 bases and J 5 bases, leaving 20 bases between the germline ends. Per germline, CDR1 SNHLY and CDR2 FYNNEI. This CDR3 contains 15 residues. In DNA, the CDR3 is TGTGCCAGCAGCCACAGAGACACCCTTGGCCACGAGCAGTACTTC. Its translation is CASSHRDTLGHEQYF.

Only one count was recorded for this clone. The rearrangement uses TRBV5-6 and TRBJ1-6, with TRBD1 matching over 7 bases. V lost 4 bases and J lost 7; bases outside the gene matches: 17. The CDR3 is 18 residues long. CDR1 is SGHDT, CDR2 YYEEEE, per germline. This chain's CDR3 is CASSTRGSGTAWNSPLHF. Written as DNA, the CDR3 is TGTGCCAGCAGCACCCGAGGGTCCGGGACAGCGTGGAATTCACCCCTCCACTTT.

In DNA form, the CDR3 reads TGTGCCAGCAGTCAGGGGAGCTTGAATTCACCCCTCCACTTT. Protein product: CASSQGSLNSPLHF. J is TRBJ1-6 and V is TRBV28, with D possibly TRBD1 on 6 matching bases. The CDR3 length is 14 residues. The germline V gene encodes CDR1 MDHEN and CDR2 SYDVKM. Between the trimmed V and J ends, which lost 5 bases and 7 bases, there was a span of 12 bases.

The CDR3 nucleotides are TGCGCCAGCAGCTTGGGGCGGACAGGCTTAGCCGAGCAGTACTTC. The encoded protein is CASSLGRTGLAEQYF. J is TRBJ2-7 and V is TRBV5-1; 7 bases are shared with TRBD1. The germline V gene has CDR1 SGHRS and CDR2 YFSETQ. The CDR3 runs to 15 residues. The V and J ends lost 0 bases and 6 bases, in that order; junction bases with no gene match: 9. The full variable domain, completed using reference TRBV5-1 and TRBJ2-7, is KAGVTQTPRYLIKTRGQQVTLSCSPISGHRSVSWYQQTPGQGLQFLFEYFSETQRNKGNFPGRFSGRQFSNSRSEMNVSTLELGDSALYLCASSLGRTGLAEQYFGPGTRLTVT.

V and J are TRBV9 and TRBJ2-3; 8 positions agree with TRBD2. Trimming took 0 bases from V and 5 from J; bases not matched to a gene: 8. Germline CDR1 and CDR2: SGDLS and YYNGEE. This CDR3 has 16 amino acids. The CDR3 here is CASSVEDGRAGDTQYF. CDR3 in DNA: TGTGCCAGCAGCGTAGAAGACGGGAGGGCCGGAGATACGCAGTATTTT.

The J gene is TRBJ1-6, the V gene TRBV27; D ambiguous. The V gene's germline CDR1 is MNHEY and CDR2 SMNVEV (reference sequence). The CDR3 loop spans 14 amino acids. The ends were cut back, 3 bases at V and 10 bases at J, with 13 bases in the middle. In DNA, the CDR3 is TGTGCCAGCAGTTTCGTGGCAGGCCAGTCACCCCTCCACTTT. Its protein is CASSFVAGQSPLHF.

This rearrangement joins TRBV19 to TRBJ1-4, with D hard to call. Germline V lookup: CDR1 LNHDA, CDR2 SQIVND (reference sequence). Between the trimmed V and J ends, which lost 4 bases and 0 bases, there was a span of 6 bases. This CDR3 has 14 residues. CDR3 loop: CASSRLATNEKLFF. The CDR3 bases are TGTGCCAGTAGTAGGCTTGCAACTAATGAAAAACTGTTTTTT.

In this sample, this clone turned up many times. This chain connects TRBV11-1 to TRBJ1-6; TRBD1 agrees at 7 bases. The V segment lost 3 bases and the J segment 10 bases; nucleotides outside the gene matches: 6. The CDR3 runs 14 residues. Germline loops: CDR1 SGHAT, CDR2 FQDESV (reference sequence). The CDR3 loop reads CASSFDRVNSPLHF. CDR3 coding DNA: TGTGCCAGCAGCTTTGACAGGGTAAACTCACCCCTCCACTTT.

The CDR3 is CASSGIRGRIYEQYF. The DNA of the CDR3 is TGTGCCAGCAGTGGAATTCGCGGGAGGATATACGAGCAGTACTTC. The chain has TRBV2 and TRBJ2-7, with 8 bases aligning to TRBD2. The CDR3 sequence is 15 residues long. J gave up 4 bases and V 4 bases, and 9 bases lay outside the gene matches. The germline V gene encodes CDR1 SNHLY and CDR2 FYNNEI.

The rearrangement uses TRBV7-8 and TRBJ1-1; 9 nucleotides line up with TRBD1. Germline CDR1 is SGHVS and CDR2 is FQNEAQ. CDR3 length equals 17 residues. After removal of 5 bases from V and 4 bases from J, the junction contained 14 bases not matched to a gene. The CDR3 DNA sequence: TGTGCCAGCAGCCGCCGGGACAGGGCCCTCGGGGCCACTGAAGCTTTCTTT. Translated: CASSRRDRALGATEAFF.

The V gene is TRBV5-1, the J gene TRBJ2-7; D is possibly TRBD2 (6 bases). Trimming left V 1 base short and J 3 bases short, with 14 bases between. The CDR3 runs to 15 residues. Germline CDR1 reads SGHRS; CDR2 reads YFSETQ. The CDR3 is CASSLIGGAGYEQYF. CDR3 DNA: TGCGCCAGCAGCTTGATAGGAGGGGCGGGCTACGAGCAGTACTTC.

This chain joins TRBV2 and TRBJ2-7, with D hard to call. Trimming pared 3 bases from V and 4 bases from J, leaving 10 bases between. The CDR3 consists of 13 residues. Germline V CDR1 and CDR2: SNHLY, FYNNEI. The CDR3 DNA is TGTGCCAGCAGTGACGGTGCGAGATACGAGCAGTACTTC. Amino acids: CASSDGARYEQYF. Looking up the rest from reference TRBV2 and TRBJ2-7 gives the full variable domain: EPEVTQTPSHQVTQMGQEVILRCVPISNHLYFYWYRQILGQKVEFLVSFYNNEISEKSEIFDDQFSVERPDGSNFTLKIRSTKLEDSAMYFCASSDGARYEQYFGPGTRLTVT.

V usage is TRBV24-1 and J usage is TRBJ1-2, with 7 positions matching TRBD1. CDR1 is KGHDR, CDR2 SFDVKD, per germline. The CDR3 is made up of 15 amino acids. Trimming at V came to 10 bases and at J to 5 bases, leaving 15 bases not matched to a gene. The CDR3 coding sequence is TGTGCCACTTCTCCCACAGGGGCCGCGTTGTATGGCTACACCTTC. It encodes CATSPTGAALYGYTF.

The chain couples TRBV7-6 to TRBJ2-2, with 8 bases aligning to TRBD2. CDR1 SGHVS and CDR2 FNYEAQ come from the germline V gene. This CDR3 is built from 18 residues. The V segment lost 5 bases and the J segment 2 bases; nucleotides outside the gene matches: 13. CDR3 amino acids: CASSPKMAGGLNTGELFF. CDR3 in DNA: TGTGCCAGCAGCCCAAAGATGGCGGGAGGCCTTAACACCGGGGAGCTGTTTTTT.

This chain links TRBV19 with TRBJ1-5; 7 nucleotides line up with TRBD1. The CDR3 is made up of 16 amino acids. CDR1 LNHDA and CDR2 SQIVND come from the germline V gene (reference sequence). V dropped 5 bases and J dropped 1; count of bases not matched to a gene: 8. The CDR3 sequence is CASSPRQGRSNQPQHF. The CDR3 DNA reads TGTGCCAGTAGTCCGCGACAGGGTAGAAGCAATCAGCCCCAGCATTTT.

The V gene is TRBV7-9, the J gene TRBJ1-5; a possible D gene is TRBD1 (5 bases). Trimming removed 6 bases from V and 3 bases from J, with 15 bases in between. Germline V gives CDR1 SEHNR, CDR2 FQNEAQ (reference sequence). This CDR3 comprises 15 residues. CDR3 amino acids: CASSERGTSNQPQHF. The CDR3, as DNA: TGTGCCAGCAGTGAGCGGGGGACTTCCAATCAGCCCCAGCATTTT. The full variable domain, with the rest looked up from reference TRBV7-9 and TRBJ1-5, is DTGVSQNPRHKITKRGQNVTFRCDPISEHNRLYWYRQTLGQGPEFLTYFQNEAQLEKSRLLSDRFSAERPKGSFSTLEIQRTEQGDSAMYLCASSERGTSNQPQHFGDGTRLSIL.

The J gene is TRBJ1-1, the V gene TRBV7-2, with D possibly matching TRBD1 (6 bases). The CDR3 contains 13 residues. The V gene's germline CDR1 is SGHTA and CDR2 FQGNSA. The V gene lost 5 bases and the J gene lost 2 bases, with 9 bases spanning the gap. The CDR3 DNA follows: TGTGCCAGCAGCGTACAGGGTAACACTGAAGCTTTCTTT. Translated: CASSVQGNTEAFF.

The gene calls are TRBV11-2 and TRBJ1-1; D call uncertain. The CDR3 is 14 amino acids. Per germline, CDR1 SGHAT and CDR2 FQNNGV. Trimming removed 5 bases at V and 1 base at J, with 11 bases between. The CDR3 DNA sequence: TGTGCCAGCAGCCCCCCCCCAGAGAACACTGAAGCTTTCTTT. Its translation is CASSPPPENTEAFF.

This rearrangement joins TRBV5-4 to TRBJ1-2; no clear D gene. Germline lookup yields CDR1 SGHNT and CDR2 YYREEE (reference sequence). V was clipped by 4 bases and J by 1 base, with 11 bases between them. This CDR3 has 14 amino acids. CDR3 DNA sequence: TGTGCCAGCAGCGTGAGCGCCATTAACTATGGCTACACCTTC. Protein: CASSVSAINYGYTF.

The chain is built from TRBV10-3 and TRBJ2-7; possibly TRBD1 for D (6 bases). The CDR3 is 11 amino acids. The germline V gene encodes CDR1 ENHRY and CDR2 SYGVKD. Trimming removed 2 bases at V and 12 bases at J, with 11 bases between. The CDR3 sequence is CAISEGARGYF. Written as DNA, the CDR3 is TGTGCCATCAGTGAGGGTGCCAGGGGGTACTTC.

This clone was seen a few times. CDR3 sequence reads: CASSRARSQPQHF. The CDR3 DNA reads as TGTGCCTCGTCCAGGGCGCGGAGTCAGCCCCAGCATTTT. The gene calls are TRBV30 and TRBJ1-5; D is possibly TRBD1 (5 bases). Trimming cost V 7 bases and J 6 bases, with 16 bases left between them. The CDR3 is made up of 13 amino acids. Germline assignment: CDR1 GTSNPN and CDR2 SVGIG (reference sequence). Supplemented by reference TRBV30 and TRBJ1-5, the full variable domain reads SQTIHQWPATLVQPVGSPLSLECTVEGTSNPNLYWYRQAAGRGLQLLFYSVGIGQISSEVPQNLSASRPQDRQFILSSKKLLLSDSGFYLCASSRARSQPQHFGDGTRLSIL.

This chain uses TRBV2 with TRBJ2-6; 8 nucleotides align to TRBD1. CDR1 is SNHLY and CDR2 is FYNNEI in the germline V gene. The CDR3 has 17 amino acids. Trimming removed 6 bases from V and 0 bases from J; junction bases left unmatched: 7. The CDR3 DNA reads as TGTGCCAGCAGGGGGACAGGTGGACTCTCTGGGGCCAACGTCCTGACTTTC. It yields the protein CASRGTGGLSGANVLTF.

This clone was seen a single time. The CDR3 sequence is CASSLAVTTVYNEQFF. CDR3 bases: TGTGCCAGCAGCTTGGCCGTGACTACCGTTTACAATGAGCAGTTCTTC. The V call is TRBV5-5, the J call TRBJ2-1; possible D gene TRBD2, 5 bases. The germline V gene encodes CDR1 SGHKS and CDR2 YYEKEE (reference sequence). The CDR3 runs to 16 residues. V gave up 0 bases and J gave up 4 bases, with 14 bases separating them.

This chain uses TRBV6-6 with TRBJ2-7; tentative D call: TRBD2 (6 bases). The CDR3 is made up of 15 amino acids. Trimming removed 1 base from V and 1 base from J, with 11 bases in between. The V gene's germline CDR1 is MNHNY and CDR2 SVGAGI (reference sequence). The CDR3 is CASSYLAGSSYEQYF. The CDR3 DNA reads TGTGCCAGCAGTTACTTGGCGGGAAGTTCCTACGAGCAGTACTTC.

The table lists this clone with a count of one. V and J are TRBV7-6 and TRBJ1-6; TRBD1 agrees at 12 bases. CDR1 SGHVS and CDR2 FNYEAQ come from the germline V gene. The trim removed 3 bases at V and 5 bases at J, leaving 2 bases unmatched. CDR3 length: 16 residues. For the CDR3, the DNA is TGTGCCAGCAGCTTGGGACAGGGGGCTCATAATTCACCCCTCCACTTT. It is translated as CASSLGQGAHNSPLHF. Combining the CDR3 with reference TRBV7-6 and TRBJ1-6 gives the whole variable domain GAGVSQSPRYKVTKRGQDVALRCDPISGHVSLYWYRQALGQGPEFLTYFNYEAQQDKSGLPNDRFSAERPEGSISTLTIQRTEQRDSAMYRCASSLGQGAHNSPLHFGNGTRLTVT.

The chain is built from TRBV5-1 and TRBJ2-5, with TRBD1 matching 9 bases. Losses at the gene ends were 0 bases for V and 4 bases for J; bases not matched to a gene: 7. The CDR3 has 16 amino acids. Germline loops: CDR1 SGHRS, CDR2 YFSETQ. CDR3 sequence: CASSLAFGTGRETQYF. The CDR3 DNA sequence: TGCGCCAGCAGCTTGGCGTTCGGGACAGGGAGAGAGACCCAGTACTTC.

This clone was counted a few times. V is TRBV10-3 and J is TRBJ1-2; D is unclear. Trimming stripped 2 bases from V and 2 bases from J, with 6 bases between. Germline CDR1 is ENHRY and CDR2 is SYGVKD. The CDR3 length is 13 residues. The CDR3 sequence: CAISEEENYGYTF. The CDR3, as DNA: TGTGCCATCAGTGAGGAGGAAAACTATGGCTACACCTTC.